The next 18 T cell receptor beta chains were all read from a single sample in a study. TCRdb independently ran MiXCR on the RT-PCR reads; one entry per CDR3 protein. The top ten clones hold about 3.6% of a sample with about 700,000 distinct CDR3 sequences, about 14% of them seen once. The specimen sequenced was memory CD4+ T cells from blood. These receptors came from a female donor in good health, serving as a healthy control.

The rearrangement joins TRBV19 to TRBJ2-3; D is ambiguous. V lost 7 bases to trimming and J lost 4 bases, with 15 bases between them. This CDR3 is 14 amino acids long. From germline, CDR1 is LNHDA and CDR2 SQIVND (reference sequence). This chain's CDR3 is CASNSGPYADTQYF. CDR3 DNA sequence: TGTGCCAGTAACTCGGGCCCCTACGCAGATACGCAGTATTTT.

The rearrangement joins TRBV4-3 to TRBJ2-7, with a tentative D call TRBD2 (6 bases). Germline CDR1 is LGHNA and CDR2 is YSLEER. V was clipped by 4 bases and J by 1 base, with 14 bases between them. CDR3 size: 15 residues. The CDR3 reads CASSPTDAGSYEQYF. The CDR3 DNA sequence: TGCGCCAGCAGCCCAACCGATGCGGGGTCCTACGAGCAGTACTTC.

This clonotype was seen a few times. CDR3 in amino acids: CASSLWTRRGTQYF. The CDR3 bases are TGTGCCAGCAGCTTGTGGACTAGGCGAGGGACCCAGTACTTC. The chain recombines TRBV5-5 with TRBJ2-5; 7 bases map to TRBD2. V trimming: 1 base; J trimming: 7 bases; junction bases outside the gene matches: 7. Germline CDR1 reads SGHKS; CDR2 reads YYEKEE (reference sequence). The length of the CDR3 is 14 residues.

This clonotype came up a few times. The CDR3 reads CASSVLASSYNEQFF. The CDR3 DNA reads as TGTGCCAGCAGCGTGCTAGCGTCCTCCTACAATGAGCAGTTCTTC. The rearrangement joins TRBV7-2 to TRBJ2-1; TRBD2 might be the D (6 bases). CDR1 SGHTA and CDR2 FQGNSA come from the germline V gene. Trimming stripped 5 bases from V and 0 bases from J, with 11 bases between. The CDR3 extends over 15 amino acids.

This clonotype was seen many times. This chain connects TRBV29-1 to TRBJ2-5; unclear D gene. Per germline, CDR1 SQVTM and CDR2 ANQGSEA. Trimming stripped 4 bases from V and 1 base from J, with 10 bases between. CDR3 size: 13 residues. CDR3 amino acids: CSVALASQETQYF. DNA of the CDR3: TGCAGCGTTGCCCTTGCCAGCCAAGAGACCCAGTACTTC. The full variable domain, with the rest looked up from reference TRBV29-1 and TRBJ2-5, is SAVISQKPSRDICQRGTSLTIQCQVDSQVTMMFWYRQQPGQSLTLIATANQGSEATYESGFVIDKFPISRPNLTFSTLTVSNMSPEDSSIYLCSVALASQETQYFGPGTRLLVL.

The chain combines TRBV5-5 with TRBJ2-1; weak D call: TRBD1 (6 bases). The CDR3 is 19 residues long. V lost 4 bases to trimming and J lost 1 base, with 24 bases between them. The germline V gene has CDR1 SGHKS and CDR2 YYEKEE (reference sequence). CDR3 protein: CASSLYATGGKGSYNEQFF. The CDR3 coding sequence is TGTGCCAGCAGCCTGTACGCGACAGGCGGAAAGGGTTCCTACAATGAGCAGTTCTTC.

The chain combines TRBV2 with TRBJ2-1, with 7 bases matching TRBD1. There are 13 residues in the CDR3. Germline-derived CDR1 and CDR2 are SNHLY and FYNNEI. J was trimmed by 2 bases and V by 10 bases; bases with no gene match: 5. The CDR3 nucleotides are TGTGCCAACCGTCAGGGGGCCTACAATGAGCAGTTCTTC. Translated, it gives CANRQGAYNEQFF.

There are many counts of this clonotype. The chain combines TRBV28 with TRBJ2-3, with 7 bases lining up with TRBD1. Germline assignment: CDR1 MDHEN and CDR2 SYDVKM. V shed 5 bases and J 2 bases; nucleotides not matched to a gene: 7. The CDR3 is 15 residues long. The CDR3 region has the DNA TGTGCCAGCAGTACTGGACAGGACACCACAGATACGCAGTATTTT. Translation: CASSTGQDTTDTQYF.

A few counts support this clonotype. The CDR3 nucleotides read TGTGCCAGCAGTGAACATGGGGGCACAGATACGCAGTATTTT. Amino acid sequence: CASSEHGGTDTQYF. The rearrangement links TRBV6-1 to TRBJ2-3; D ambiguous. CDR1 is MNHNS, CDR2 SASEGT, per germline. The V gene lost 2 bases and the J gene lost 1 base, with 7 bases spanning the gap. The CDR3 has 14 amino acids.

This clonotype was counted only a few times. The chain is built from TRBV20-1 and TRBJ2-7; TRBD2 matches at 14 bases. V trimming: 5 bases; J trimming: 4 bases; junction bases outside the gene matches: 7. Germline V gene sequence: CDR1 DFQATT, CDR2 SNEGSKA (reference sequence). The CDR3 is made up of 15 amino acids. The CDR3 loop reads CSAQGTSGSIYEQYF. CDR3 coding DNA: TGCAGTGCTCAAGGGACTAGCGGGAGTATATACGAGCAGTACTTC.

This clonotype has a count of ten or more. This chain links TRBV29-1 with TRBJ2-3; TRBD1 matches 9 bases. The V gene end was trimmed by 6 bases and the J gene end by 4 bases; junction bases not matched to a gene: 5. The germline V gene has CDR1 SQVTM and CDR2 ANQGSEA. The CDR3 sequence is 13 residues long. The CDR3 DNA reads TGCAGCGTGGGACAGGGCGTCCCAGATACGCAGTATTTT. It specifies CSVGQGVPDTQYF.

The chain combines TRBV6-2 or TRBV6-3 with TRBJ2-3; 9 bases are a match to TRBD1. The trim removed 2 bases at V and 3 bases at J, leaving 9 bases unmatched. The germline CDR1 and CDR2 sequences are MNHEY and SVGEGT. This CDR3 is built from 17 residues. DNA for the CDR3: TGTGCCAGCAGTTACCGAGGACAGGGGACGTGGACAGATACGCAGTATTTT. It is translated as CASSYRGQGTWTDTQYF.

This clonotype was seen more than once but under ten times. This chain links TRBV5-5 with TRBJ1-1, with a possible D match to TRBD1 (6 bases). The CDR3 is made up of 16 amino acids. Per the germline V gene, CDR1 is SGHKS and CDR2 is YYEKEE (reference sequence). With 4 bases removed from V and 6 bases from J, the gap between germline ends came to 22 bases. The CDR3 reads CASSAYRAAGVAEAFF. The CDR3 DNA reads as TGTGCCAGCAGCGCCTACAGGGCGGCGGGAGTAGCTGAAGCTTTCTTT.

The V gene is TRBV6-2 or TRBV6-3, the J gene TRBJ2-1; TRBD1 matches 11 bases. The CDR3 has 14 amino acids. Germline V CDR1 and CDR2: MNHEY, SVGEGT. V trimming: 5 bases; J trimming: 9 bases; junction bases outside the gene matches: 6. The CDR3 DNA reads TGTGCCAGCAGTGGGACAGGGGGATACGGTGAGCAGTTCTTC. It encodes CASSGTGGYGEQFF.

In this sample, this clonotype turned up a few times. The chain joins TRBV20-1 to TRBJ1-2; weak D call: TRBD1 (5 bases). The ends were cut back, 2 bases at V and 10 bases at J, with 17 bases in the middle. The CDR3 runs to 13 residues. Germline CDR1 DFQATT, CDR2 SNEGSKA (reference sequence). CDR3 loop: CSARRGPDAAYTF. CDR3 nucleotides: TGCAGTGCTAGAAGGGGACCTGATGCGGCCTACACCTTC.

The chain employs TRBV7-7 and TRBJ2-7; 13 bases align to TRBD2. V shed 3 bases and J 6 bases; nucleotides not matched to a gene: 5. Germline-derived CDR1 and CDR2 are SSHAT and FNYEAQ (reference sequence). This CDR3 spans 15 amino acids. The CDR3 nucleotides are TGTGCCAGCAGCTTCGGACTAGCGGGAGATTCCGAGCAGTACTTC. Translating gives CASSFGLAGDSEQYF.

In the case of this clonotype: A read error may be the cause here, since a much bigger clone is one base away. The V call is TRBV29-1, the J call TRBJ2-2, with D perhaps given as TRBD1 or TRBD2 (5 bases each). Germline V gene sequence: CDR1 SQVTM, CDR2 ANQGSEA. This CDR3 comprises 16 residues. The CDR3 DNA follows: TGCAGCGTTGGGGACGGCCCCGGTCGTAGCACCAGGGAGCTGTTTTTT. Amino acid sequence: CSVGDGPGRSTRELFF.

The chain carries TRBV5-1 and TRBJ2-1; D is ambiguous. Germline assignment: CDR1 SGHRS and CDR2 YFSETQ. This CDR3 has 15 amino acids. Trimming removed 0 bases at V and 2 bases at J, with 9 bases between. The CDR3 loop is CASSLVPGPYNEQFF. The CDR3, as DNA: TGCGCCAGCAGCTTGGTCCCCGGGCCCTACAATGAGCAGTTCTTC.